The 17 T cell receptor beta chains below were found in one sample sequenced in a study of regulatory T cells in long-lasting Graves disease. Time point specified: newly diagnosed GD, antithyroid drugs for less than 3 months. Construction of the TCR library relied on RNA isolated from PBMCs. Building the TCR beta libraries relied on iRepertoire HTBI primers, and CDR3 regions underwent Arm-PCR. MiXCR, applied by TCRdb to the multiplex PCR reads, yields one record per CDR3 protein. The sample holds 350,000 to 450,000 distinct CDR3 sequences; over 15% are singletons and the top ten take 25% to 30%. This sample also appeared in a second study, on T cells in Graves' hyperthyroidism and ophthalmopathy.

Source: peripheral blood mononuclear cells (PBMCs), taken at new diagnosis, from a patient treated with antithyroid drugs. All receptors come from a man aged 40-49 years with Graves disease.

This clonotype was observed many times. The chain carries TRBV24-1 and TRBJ2-7, with D perhaps matching TRBD2 (5 bases). Between the trimmed V and J ends, which lost 4 bases and 2 bases, there was a span of 11 bases. The germline V gene has CDR1 KGHDR and CDR2 SFDVKD. The CDR3 is 14 amino acids. The CDR3 is CATSDPGMTYEQYF. The CDR3 DNA reads TGTGCCACCAGTGACCCGGGGATGACCTACGAGCAGTACTTC.

Many counts were recorded for this clonotype. The chain links TRBV6-1 to TRBJ2-2; 8 nucleotides align to TRBD1. CDR1 is MNHNS, CDR2 SASEGT, per germline. The CDR3 is 15 amino acids. After removal of 1 base from V and 4 bases from J, the junction contained 2 bases not matched to a gene. Here the CDR3 DNA reads TGTGCCAGCAGTGAAGACAGGGGGGTCACCGGGGAGCTGTTTTTT. Translating gives CASSEDRGVTGELFF.

This clonotype was recorded at least ten times. The chain combines TRBV20-1 with TRBJ2-1; the D gene is possibly TRBD2 (7 bases). V lost 6 bases and J 6 bases, leaving 15 bases between the germline ends. The CDR3 spans 13 residues. The germline CDR1 and CDR2 sequences are DFQATT and SNEGSKA (reference sequence). CDR3 nucleotides: TGCAGTGCCGAAAGGGGGGGGCCCAATGAGCAGTTCTTC. This gives the protein CSAERGGPNEQFF.

This clonotype was observed many times. The V gene is TRBV3-1, the J gene TRBJ2-5; 7 bases line up with TRBD2. Trimming took 4 bases from V and 4 from J; bases not matched to a gene: 6. Germline CDR1 and CDR2: LGHDT and YNNKEL (reference sequence). The CDR3 totals 14 residues. CDR3 sequence: CASSPTSSGETQYF. The CDR3 nucleotides read TGTGCCAGCAGCCCGACTAGCAGTGGAGAGACCCAGTACTTC.

This rearrangement joins TRBV2 to TRBJ2-6; the D call may be TRBD1 or TRBD2 (5 bases each). The CDR3 length is 18 residues. V was clipped by 4 bases and J by 3 bases, with 19 bases between them. Germline-derived CDR1 and CDR2 are SNHLY and FYNNEI. The DNA for the CDR3 is TGTGCCAGCAGTGTTGGGAGCAGGGTTTTTCGTGGGGCCAACGTCCTGACTTTC. It specifies CASSVGSRVFRGANVLTF.

This clonotype was observed many times. The rearrangement joins TRBV18 to TRBJ2-3; a weak D match, TRBD1 (6 bases). Germline CDR1 is KGHSH and CDR2 is LQKENI. V was shortened by 3 bases and J by 1 base, with 11 bases between the two germline ends. This CDR3 spans 15 amino acids. The CDR3 protein is CASSPKGVRTDTQYF. DNA for the CDR3: TGTGCCAGCTCACCCAAGGGGGTGCGCACAGATACGCAGTATTTT.

This clonotype was observed many times. This chain uses TRBV18 with TRBJ2-7, with D hard to call. Germline V CDR1 and CDR2: KGHSH, LQKENI. This CDR3 contains 17 residues. V gave up 1 base and J gave up 4 bases, with 20 bases separating them. The CDR3 loop reads CASSPRGSLLPPYEQYF. As DNA, the CDR3 is TGTGCCAGCTCACCACGCGGCAGCTTACTCCCTCCGTACGAGCAGTACTTC.

This clonotype was seen repeatedly, ten times or more. The gene calls are TRBV5-1 and TRBJ1-1; D is undetermined. V lost 7 bases and J lost 0, with 10 bases in between. This CDR3 has 13 amino acids. Per germline, CDR1 SGHRS and CDR2 YFSETQ. CDR3 loop: CASQNTVNTEAFF. CDR3 DNA sequence: TGCGCCAGCCAAAATACAGTGAACACTGAAGCTTTCTTT.

The sample holds many counts of this clonotype. The CDR3 loop reads CASRTGQTGELFF. The CDR3 DNA reads as TGTGCCAGCAGAACGGGACAGACCGGGGAGCTGTTTTTT. The chain is built from TRBV28 and TRBJ2-2; TRBD1 matches at 7 bases. The CDR3 loop spans 13 amino acids. In germline, CDR1 is MDHEN, CDR2 SYDVKM. With V trimmed by 6 bases and J by 5 bases, 3 bases remained unmatched.

There are a few counts of this clonotype. The CDR3 nucleotides read TGTGCCAGCAGTCTCAGATCGGGACAGGCGATACTATCTACGCAGTATTTT. Amino acid sequence: CASSLRSGQAILSTQYF. The J gene is TRBJ2-3, the V gene TRBV6-2 or TRBV6-3; 8 bases map to TRBD1. The CDR3 extends over 17 amino acids. The junction had 18 bases not matched to a gene; V was cut back by 5 bases and J by 8 bases. Germline V gene sequence: CDR1 MNHEY, CDR2 SVGEGT.

This clonotype has ten or more counts. The chain uses TRBV24-1 and TRBJ2-2, with TRBD1 matching 7 bases. The CDR3 is 16 amino acids. V shed 4 bases and J 0 bases; nucleotides not matched to a gene: 4. Germline lookup yields CDR1 KGHDR and CDR2 SFDVKD. The CDR3: CATSDPDRSNTGELFF. The CDR3 DNA reads TGTGCCACCAGTGACCCGGACAGGTCGAACACCGGGGAGCTGTTTTTT.

This chain joins TRBV12-3 or TRBV12-4 and TRBJ2-5; weak D call: TRBD1 (6 bases). V was pared by 4 bases and J by 4 bases, with 13 bases between. This CDR3 has 14 amino acids. Here the CDR3 DNA reads TGTGCCAGCAGTTCCCAGACAGGTCGAGAGACCCAGTACTTC. Encoded protein: CASSSQTGRETQYF.

This clonotype occurred a few times. V is TRBV28 and J is TRBJ2-5; the D is unclear. V lost 5 bases to trimming and J lost 5 bases, with 18 bases between them. Per germline, CDR1 MDHEN and CDR2 SYDVKM. This CDR3 has 15 residues. The CDR3 sequence: CASSPAPSNSETQYF. The DNA of the CDR3 is TGTGCCAGCAGTCCCGCTCCCTCGAACAGCGAGACCCAGTACTTC.

This clonotype has ten or more counts. This chain uses TRBV4-1 with TRBJ2-2, with no clear D. The germline CDR1 and CDR2 sequences are MGHRA and YSYEKL. The CDR3 extends over 19 amino acids. With 1 base removed from V and 1 base from J, the gap between germline ends came to 19 bases. The CDR3 region has the DNA TGCGCCAGCAGCCAAGTTCCGCAAAGGGCACGACTGAACACCGGGGAGCTGTTTTTT. It is translated as CASSQVPQRARLNTGELFF.

This chain joins TRBV11-2 and TRBJ2-1; D unresolved. Germline V CDR1 and CDR2: SGHAT, FQNNGV. There are 15 residues in the CDR3. Trimming shortened V by 5 bases and J by 4 bases, and 15 bases separated the two germline ends. CDR3 amino acids: CASSLVGTRYNEQFF. In DNA, the CDR3 is TGTGCCAGCAGCCTAGTAGGAACCAGGTACAATGAGCAGTTCTTC.

This clonotype was seen many times. The V and J genes are TRBV27 and TRBJ2-3; TRBD2 might be the D (6 bases). V was pared by 9 bases and J by 10 bases, with 11 bases between. CDR1 MNHEY and CDR2 SMNVEV come from the germline V gene (reference sequence). The CDR3 is 10 residues long. The CDR3 DNA reads as TGTGCCAGTTTTTGGGAGGCGCAGTATTTT. Protein: CASFWEAQYF.

This clonotype appeared many times. The chain uses TRBV3-1 and TRBJ2-4, with 8 bases lining up with TRBD2. Germline V gene sequence: CDR1 LGHDT, CDR2 YNNKEL (reference sequence). This CDR3 spans 17 amino acids. The V and J ends lost 0 bases and 1 base, in that order; junction bases with no gene match: 5. The CDR3 DNA reads TGTGCCAGCAGCCAAGATGGAAGCGGGGGTGCCAAAAACATTCAGTACTTC. Its protein is CASSQDGSGGAKNIQYF.